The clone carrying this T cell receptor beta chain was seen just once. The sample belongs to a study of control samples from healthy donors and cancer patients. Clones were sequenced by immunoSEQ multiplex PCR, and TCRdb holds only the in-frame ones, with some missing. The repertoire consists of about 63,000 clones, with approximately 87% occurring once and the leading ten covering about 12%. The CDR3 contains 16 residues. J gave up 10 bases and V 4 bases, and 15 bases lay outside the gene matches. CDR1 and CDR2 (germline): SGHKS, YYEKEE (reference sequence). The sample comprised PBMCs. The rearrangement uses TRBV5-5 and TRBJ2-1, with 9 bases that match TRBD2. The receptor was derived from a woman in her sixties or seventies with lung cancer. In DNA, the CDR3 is TGTGCCAGCAGCGTAGGGACTAGCAATTGGGTCGGGGAGCAGTTCTTC. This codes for CASSVGTSNWVGEQFF.